This TCR beta chain derives from a study of T cells after yellow fever vaccination. Study observations and caveats: Post-booster repertoires contained most primary-vaccination clones again (almost 97% CD4, 88% CD8). The secondary response peaked faster, at day 5 versus 15, but was weaker.

5'RACE template switching produced TCR cDNA carrying a universal primer site and UMIs. TCRdb itself ran the 5' RACE reads through MiXCR, one entry per CDR3 protein. The sample holds 280,000 or so distinct CDR3 sequences, around 10% seen once. The CDR3 has 15 residues. After removal of 9 bases from V and 3 bases from J, the junction contained 7 bases not matched to a gene. For this clonotype: The antigen is unknown.

The sample in question was CD4+ T cells sorted from PBMCs, obtained 5 days after the yellow fever booster vaccination. The chain is built from TRBV12-3 or TRBV12-4 and TRBJ2-3; 12 bases line up with TRBD2. The TCR originated in a man younger than 35 who received the YFV17D yellow fever vaccine. The CDR3 region is CASRLTSGGTDTQYF. The CDR3, as DNA: TGTGCCAGTCGTTTGACTAGCGGGGGAACAGATACGCAGTATTTT.